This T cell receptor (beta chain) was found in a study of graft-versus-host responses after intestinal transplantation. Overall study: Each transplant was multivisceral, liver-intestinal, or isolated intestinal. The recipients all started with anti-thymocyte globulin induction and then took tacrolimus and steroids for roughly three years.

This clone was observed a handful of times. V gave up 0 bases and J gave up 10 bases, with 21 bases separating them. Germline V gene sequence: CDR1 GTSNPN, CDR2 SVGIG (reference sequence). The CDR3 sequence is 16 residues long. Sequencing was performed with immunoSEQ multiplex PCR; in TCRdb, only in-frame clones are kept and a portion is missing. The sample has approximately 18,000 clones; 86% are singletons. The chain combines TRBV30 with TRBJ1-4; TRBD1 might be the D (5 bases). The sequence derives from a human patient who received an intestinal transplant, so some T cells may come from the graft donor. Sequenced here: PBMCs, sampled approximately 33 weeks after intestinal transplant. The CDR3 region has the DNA TGTGCCTGGAGTGTAGGGGAACATCTACCCTCTGGAAAACTGTTTTTT. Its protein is CAWSVGEHLPSGKLFF.